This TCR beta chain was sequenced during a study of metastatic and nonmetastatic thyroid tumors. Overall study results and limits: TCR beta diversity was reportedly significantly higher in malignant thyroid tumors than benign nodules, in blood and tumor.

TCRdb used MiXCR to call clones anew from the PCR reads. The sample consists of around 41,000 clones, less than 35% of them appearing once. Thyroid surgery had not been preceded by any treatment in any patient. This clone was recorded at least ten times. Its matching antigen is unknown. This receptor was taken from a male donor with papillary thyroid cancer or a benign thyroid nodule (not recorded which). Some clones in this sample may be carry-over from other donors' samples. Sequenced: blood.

The CDR3 spells CASNLADGTTGYTF. In DNA, the CDR3 is TGTGCCAGCAACCTGGCGGACGGGACAACAGGCTACACCTTC. The chain joins TRBV5-6 to TRBJ1-2; perhaps TRBD1 as D (6 bases). Germline CDR1 is SGHDT and CDR2 is YYEEEE. The CDR3 covers 14 residues. V was pared by 6 bases and J by 8 bases, with 20 bases between. Supplemented by reference TRBV5-6 and TRBJ1-2, the full variable domain reads DAGVTQSPTHLIKTRGQQVTLRCSPKSGHDTVSWYQQALGQGPQFIFQYYEEEERQRGNFPDRFSGHQFPNYSSELNVNALLLGDSALYLCASNLADGTTGYTFGSGTRLTVV.